One sample yielded the 10 T cell receptor beta chains listed below, sequenced in a study of cytomegalovirus exposure and HLA in healthy donors. 13 Jbeta primers and 60 Vbeta primers were used for the PCR. The assay was immunoSEQ multiplex PCR, and TCRdb's table has in-frame clones only and misses some. This sample has some 170,000 clones, with roughly 70% found just once. Sequencing was done on a sample of PBMCs. All receptors derive from a woman aged 45-65 years in good health and CMV-seropositive.

The V call is TRBV7-9, the J call TRBJ2-5; 8 nucleotides agree with TRBD1. The CDR3 has 15 amino acids. Trimming cost V 4 bases and J 1 base; bases outside gene matches: 5. Germline V gives CDR1 SEHNR, CDR2 FQNEAQ (reference sequence). The CDR3 DNA reads as TGTGCCAGCAGCTCCCATACAGGGGGCCAAGAGACCCAGTACTTC. Encoded protein: CASSSHTGGQETQYF.

The rearrangement uses TRBV15 and TRBJ2-1; the D is unclear. With 0 bases removed from V and 11 bases from J, the gap between germline ends came to 5 bases. The germline CDR1 and CDR2 sequences are LNHNV and YYDKDF (reference sequence). This CDR3 comprises 11 residues. The CDR3: CATSRDLKQFF. DNA for the CDR3: TGTGCCACCAGCAGAGATCTAAAGCAGTTCTTC.

The chain couples TRBV10-3 to TRBJ2-5; 11 bases match TRBD1. Germline values: CDR1 ENHRY, CDR2 SYGVKD. CDR3 length equals 16 residues. The J segment lost 5 bases and the V segment lost 3 bases, leaving 8 bases of the junction unmatched. The CDR3 DNA reads TGTGCCATCAGTGACTCGAGGGGACAGGGGGGGGAGACCCAGTACTTC. Amino acids: CAISDSRGQGGETQYF.

The chain combines TRBV15 with TRBJ2-7; D gene uncertain. V was clipped by 1 base and J by 0 bases, with 4 bases between them. Germline-derived CDR1 and CDR2 are LNHNV and YYDKDF (reference sequence). The CDR3 sequence is 13 residues long. The CDR3 loop is CATSRGASYEQYF. DNA for the CDR3: TGTGCCACCAGCAGAGGGGCCTCCTACGAGCAGTACTTC.

The V gene is TRBV6-5, the J gene TRBJ2-3; TRBD2 matches at 8 bases. The CDR3 length is 14 residues. The J segment lost 9 bases and the V segment lost 2 bases, leaving 7 bases of the junction unmatched. In germline, CDR1 is MNHEY, CDR2 SVGAGI. In DNA, the CDR3 is TGTGCCAGCAGTTACCAGCGGGGGATAAAAACGCAGTATTTT. Translating gives CASSYQRGIKTQYF.

V and J are TRBV18 and TRBJ1-5; unclear D gene. Trimming shortened V by 4 bases and J by 2 bases, and 3 bases separated the two germline ends. Per the germline V gene, CDR1 is KGHSH and CDR2 is LQKENI. CDR3 size: 12 residues. CDR3 residues: CASSRGNQPQHF. The CDR3 DNA is TGTGCCAGCTCACGAGGCAATCAGCCCCAGCATTTT.

The chain employs TRBV5-1 and TRBJ1-1; no reliable D call. CDR3 size: 16 residues. Germline CDR1 and CDR2: SGHRS and YFSETQ. V was pared by 0 bases and J by 4 bases, with 16 bases between. CDR3 residues: CASSLAATTEITEAFF. The CDR3 nucleotides read TGCGCCAGCAGCTTGGCCGCGACAACAGAAATCACTGAAGCTTTCTTT.

The J gene is TRBJ1-5, the V gene TRBV9; D is perhaps TRBD1 (5 bases). The germline CDR1 and CDR2 sequences are SGDLS and YYNGEE. V shed 0 bases and J shed 6 bases, with 16 bases lying between them. The CDR3 is 16 amino acids. The CDR3 spells CASSVGDGGYGQPQHF. The CDR3 DNA sequence: TGTGCCAGCAGCGTAGGGGACGGGGGATATGGTCAGCCCCAGCATTTT.

This chain links TRBV27 with TRBJ2-5, with TRBD2 matching over 15 bases. The CDR3 length is 17 residues. Germline V gene lookup returns CDR1 MNHEY and CDR2 SMNVEV (reference sequence). The V segment lost 5 bases and the J segment 5 bases; nucleotides outside the gene matches: 9. The CDR3 coding sequence is TGTGCCAGCAGTCCCCGGACTAGCGGGGGGGCTGTGGAGACCCAGTACTTC. Protein product: CASSPRTSGGAVETQYF.

Only a few counts were recorded for this clone. The chain employs TRBV5-6 and TRBJ1-2, with unresolved D. This CDR3 comprises 16 residues. Germline assignment: CDR1 SGHDT and CDR2 YYEEEE. The V end was cut by 2 bases, the J end by 3 bases, with 17 bases between. Here the CDR3 DNA reads TGTGCCAGCAGCTTCCTCTCGGAGGGCATGGACTATGGCTACACCTTC. This encodes CASSFLSEGMDYGYTF. Together with reference TRBV5-6 and TRBJ1-2, the CDR3 gives the full variable domain: DAGVTQSPTHLIKTRGQQVTLRCSPKSGHDTVSWYQQALGQGPQFIFQYYEEEERQRGNFPDRFSGHQFPNYSSELNVNALLLGDSALYLCASSFLSEGMDYGYTFGSGTRLTVV.